The table lists the clone carrying this T cell receptor (beta chain) with many counts. The V gene lost 2 bases and the J gene lost 0 bases, with 13 bases spanning the gap. CDR3 length: 17 amino acids. Per the germline V gene, CDR1 is MNHNS and CDR2 is SASEGT. The data derive from a study of regulatory T cells in long-lasting Graves disease. Time point reported: persistent/refractory GD, antithyroid drugs over 5 years with positive TRAb. The authors made the TCR library using RNA they extracted from PBMCs. HTBI primers from iRepertoire and Arm-PCR of CDR3 regions yielded the TCR beta libraries. From the multiplex PCR reads, TCRdb called clonotypes with MiXCR, one entry per CDR3 protein. The table includes hundreds of thousands of distinct CDR3 sequences, 20% to 25% detected once.

Source: peripheral blood mononuclear cells (PBMCs), taken when the disease was refractory, from a patient treated with antithyroid drugs. This chain links TRBV6-1 with TRBJ2-2; D is undetermined. The receptor was isolated from a female donor with Graves disease. CDR3 in amino acids: CASSEPSYSSNTGELFF. The CDR3 DNA sequence: TGTGCCAGCAGTGAACCCTCCTACAGTTCGAACACCGGGGAGCTGTTTTTT.